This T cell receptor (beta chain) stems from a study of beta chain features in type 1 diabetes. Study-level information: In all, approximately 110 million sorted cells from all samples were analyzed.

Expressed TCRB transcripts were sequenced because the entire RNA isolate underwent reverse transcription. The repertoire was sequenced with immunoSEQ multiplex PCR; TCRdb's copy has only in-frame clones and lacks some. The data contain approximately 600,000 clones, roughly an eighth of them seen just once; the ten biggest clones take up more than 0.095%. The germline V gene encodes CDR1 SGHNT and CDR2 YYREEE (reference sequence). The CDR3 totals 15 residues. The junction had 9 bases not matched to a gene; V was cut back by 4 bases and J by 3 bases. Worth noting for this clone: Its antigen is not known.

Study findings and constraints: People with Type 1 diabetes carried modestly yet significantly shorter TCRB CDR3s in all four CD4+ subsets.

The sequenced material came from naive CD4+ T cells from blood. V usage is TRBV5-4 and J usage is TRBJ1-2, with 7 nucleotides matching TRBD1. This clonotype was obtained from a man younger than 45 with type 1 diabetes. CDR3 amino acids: CASSLSLQGHYGYTF. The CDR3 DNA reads TGTGCCAGCAGCCTCAGCCTACAGGGGCACTATGGCTACACCTTC.